This T cell receptor beta chain stems from a study of blood T cell repertoires in COVID-19. Looking at the study overall: Donors in the United States, Italy and Spain gave samples during acute or convalescent COVID-19. T cells, B-cell-depleted T cells, or PBMCs provided the cDNA or gDNA that served as material.

Under the authors' procedure: Estimates of nucleated cell counts were drawn from the amplification of reference gene primers. Only in-frame clones appear in the TCRdb table, and some are missing; sequencing was by immunoSEQ multiplex PCR. The V and J calls and clone size come from that table; D and trimming were worked out from the DNA. Here the sample spans 80,000 to 100,000 clones, roughly 80% being singletons. Sample: peripheral blood. This receptor was taken from a human donor in a cohort sampled during active COVID-19.

The CDR3, as DNA: TGTGCCAGCAGTCTGCCCCCCACTAGCGGGCCGCCCGAGCAGTACTTC. Protein sequence: CASSLPPTSGPPEQYF. This chain links TRBV6-2 or TRBV6-3 with TRBJ2-7; 9 bases are a match to TRBD2. CDR3 length: 16 amino acids. CDR1 MNHEY and CDR2 SVGEGT come from the germline V gene. V lost 5 bases to trimming and J lost 6 bases; unmatched junction nucleotides: 14.